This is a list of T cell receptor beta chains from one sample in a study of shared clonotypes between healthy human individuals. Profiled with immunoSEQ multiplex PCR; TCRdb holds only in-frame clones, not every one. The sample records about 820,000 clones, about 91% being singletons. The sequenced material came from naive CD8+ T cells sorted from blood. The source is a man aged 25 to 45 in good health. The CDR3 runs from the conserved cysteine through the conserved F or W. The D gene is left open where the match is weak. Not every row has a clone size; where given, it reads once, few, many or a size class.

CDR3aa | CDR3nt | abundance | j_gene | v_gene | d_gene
CASSGPRLAAKYNEQFF | TGTGCCAGCAGCGGCCCCAGACTAGCGGCAAAATACAATGAGCAGTTCTTC | . | TRBJ2-1 | TRBV7-2 | TRBD2
CASSLGQTGHTEAFF | TGTGCCAGCAGCTTAGGGCAGACAGGGCACACTGAAGCTTTCTTT | . | TRBJ1-1 | TRBV13 | TRBD1
CASSFDTYNEQFF | TGTGCCAGCAGCTTTGACACTTACAATGAGCAGTTCTTC | . | TRBJ2-1 | TRBV5-4 | .
CASSTRLAGGRDEQFF | TGTGCCAGTAGTACACGCTTAGCGGGAGGGCGCGATGAGCAGTTCTTC | . | TRBJ2-1 | TRBV19 | TRBD2
CASSPQVGGLVDTEAFF | TGTGCCAGCAGCCCCCAGGTGGGGGGCCTCGTGGACACTGAAGCTTTCTTT | once | TRBJ1-1 | TRBV7-3 | .
CASSADRGGYEQYF | TGTGCCAGCAGCGCCGACAGGGGAGGCTACGAGCAGTACTTC | . | TRBJ2-7 | TRBV7-9 | TRBD1
CASSAQTDSYEQYF | TGTGCCAGCAGCGCGCAGACTGACTCCTACGAGCAGTACTTC | . | TRBJ2-7 | TRBV9 | .
CASSLVGSLQETQYF | TGTGCCAGCAGCTTAGTCGGCAGCCTCCAAGAGACCCAGTACTTC | . | TRBJ2-5 | TRBV5-4 | .
CASSQGLNYEQYF | TGCGCCAGCAGCCAAGGACTAAACTACGAGCAGTACTTC | . | TRBJ2-7 | TRBV4-1 | .
CASSYSREGPYEQYF | TGTGCCAGCAGTTACTCTCGGGAGGGACCCTACGAGCAGTACTTC | . | TRBJ2-7 | TRBV6-6 | TRBD2
CATSREGTGRQPQHF | TGTGCCACCAGCAGAGAAGGGACAGGGCGTCAGCCCCAGCATTTT | . | TRBJ1-5 | TRBV15 | TRBD1
CASSHGTNMNTEAFF | TGCGCCAGCAGCCACGGGACCAACATGAACACTGAAGCTTTCTTT | . | TRBJ1-1 | TRBV4-1 | .
CASSPGNGELFF | TGTGCCAGCAGCCCGGGTAACGGGGAGCTGTTTTTT | . | TRBJ2-2 | TRBV7-3 | .
CASSPGITGELFF | TGTGCCAGCAGTCCAGGGATCACCGGGGAGCTGTTTTTT | . | TRBJ2-2 | TRBV27 | .
CASRSRDFADTQYF | TGTGCCAGCAGGAGCCGGGACTTCGCAGATACGCAGTATTTT | . | TRBJ2-3 | TRBV5-4 | .
CSARTGGNYGYTF | TGCAGCGCTCGGACAGGGGGAAACTATGGCTACACCTTC | . | TRBJ1-2 | TRBV29-1 | TRBD1
CASSQTDSLGGFEQYF | TGCGCCAGCAGCCAGACGGACAGCCTGGGAGGTTTCGAGCAGTACTTC | . | TRBJ2-7 | TRBV4-1 | .
CASSYSTAANYGYTF | TGTGCCAGCAGTTACTCCACCGCCGCTAACTATGGCTACACCTTC | once | TRBJ1-2 | TRBV6-5 | .
CASSERRNTEAFF | TGCGCCAGCAGTGAGCGGAGGAACACTGAAGCTTTCTTT | . | TRBJ1-1 | TRBV10-2 | .
CASSSIGQLSGANVLTF | TGTGCCAGCAGTTCAATTGGACAGCTCTCTGGGGCCAACGTCCTGACTTTC | . | TRBJ2-6 | TRBV27 | .
CASSGTGTLQETQYF | TGTGCCAGCAGCGGAACTGGGACTTTACAAGAGACCCAGTACTTC | once | TRBJ2-5 | TRBV7-9 | .
CASSLPSGGGTSYEQYF | TGTGCCAGCAGTTTACCATCGGGGGGCGGGACATCCTACGAGCAGTACTTC | . | TRBJ2-7 | TRBV28 | .
CASSLRGGKGTEAFF | TGTGCCAGCAGCCTCAGGGGGGGGAAGGGGACTGAAGCTTTCTTT | . | TRBJ1-1 | TRBV27 | TRBD1
CASSPGQKGYEQYF | TGTGCCAGTAGTCCCGGACAGAAAGGCTACGAGCAGTACTTC | . | TRBJ2-7 | TRBV19 | .
CASSLSPGEETQYF | TGTGCCAGCAGCTTGAGTCCGGGTGAAGAGACCCAGTACTTC | once | TRBJ2-5 | TRBV5-4 | .
CASSVDGLDEKLFF | TGTGCCAGCAGCGTAGATGGTCTAGATGAAAAACTGTTTTTT | . | TRBJ1-4 | TRBV9 | .
CASSSSLGNEQYF | TGTGCCAGTAGCTCCTCACTCGGAAACGAGCAGTACTTC | . | TRBJ2-7 | TRBV19 | .
CASSRDRPSYEQYF | TGCGCCAGCAGTCGGGACCGGCCCTCCTACGAGCAGTACTTC | . | TRBJ2-7 | TRBV23-1 | .
CASSVSPWGTLSSGNTIYF | TGTGCCAGCAGCGTGTCCCCATGGGGGACACTAAGCTCTGGAAACACCATATATTTT | . | TRBJ1-3 | TRBV9 | .
CASSQGQGPYEQYF | TGTGCCAGCAGCCAGGGCCAGGGGCCCTACGAGCAGTACTTC | . | TRBJ2-7 | TRBV14 | .
CASSSIIIYEQFF | TGTGCCAGCAGTTCCATTATTATCTATGAGCAGTTCTTC | . | TRBJ2-1 | TRBV6-5 | .